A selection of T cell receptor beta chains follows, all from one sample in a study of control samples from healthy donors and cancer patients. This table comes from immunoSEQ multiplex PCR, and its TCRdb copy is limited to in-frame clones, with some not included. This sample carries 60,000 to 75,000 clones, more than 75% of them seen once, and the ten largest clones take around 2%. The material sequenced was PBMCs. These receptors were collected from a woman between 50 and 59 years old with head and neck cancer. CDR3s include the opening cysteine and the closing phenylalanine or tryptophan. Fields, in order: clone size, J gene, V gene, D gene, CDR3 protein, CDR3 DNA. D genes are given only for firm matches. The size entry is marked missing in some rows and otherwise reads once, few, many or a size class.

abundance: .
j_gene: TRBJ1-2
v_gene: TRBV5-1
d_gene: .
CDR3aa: CASSQRGTNYGYTF
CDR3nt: TGCGCCAGCAGCCAGCGGGGCACAAACTATGGCTACACCTTC

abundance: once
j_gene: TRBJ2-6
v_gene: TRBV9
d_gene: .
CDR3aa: CASSVGGTFLGANVLTF
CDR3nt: TGTGCCAGCAGCGTAGGCGGGACCTTCCTTGGGGCCAACGTCCTGACTTTC

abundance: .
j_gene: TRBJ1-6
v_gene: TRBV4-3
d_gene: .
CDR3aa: CASSQDRGSYNSPLHF
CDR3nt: TGCGCCAGCAGCCAAGACCGGGGCTCCTATAATTCACCCCTCCACTTT

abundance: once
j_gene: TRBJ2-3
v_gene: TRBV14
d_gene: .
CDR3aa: CASSPRDTQYF
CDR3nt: TGTGCCAGCAGCCCCAGAGATACGCAGTATTTT

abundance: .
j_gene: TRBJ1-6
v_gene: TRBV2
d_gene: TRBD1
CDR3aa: CASRATDRGKGSPLHF
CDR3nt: TGTGCCAGCAGAGCAACGGACAGGGGTAAAGGATCACCCCTCCACTTT

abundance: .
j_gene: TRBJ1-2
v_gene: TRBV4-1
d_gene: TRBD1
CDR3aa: CASSQAGQGKGYTF
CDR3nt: TGCGCCAGCAGCCAAGCGGGACAGGGGAAAGGCTACACCTTC

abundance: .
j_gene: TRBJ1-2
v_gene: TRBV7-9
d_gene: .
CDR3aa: CASSLGQGNYGYTF
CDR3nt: TGTGCCAGCAGCTTAGGTCAGGGAAACTATGGCTACACCTTC

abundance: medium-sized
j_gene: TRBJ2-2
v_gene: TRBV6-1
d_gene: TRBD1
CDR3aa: CASSEMTGGTGELFF
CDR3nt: TGTGCCAGCAGTGAGATGACAGGGGGCACCGGGGAGCTGTTTTTT

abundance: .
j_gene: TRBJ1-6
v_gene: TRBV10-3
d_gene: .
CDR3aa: CAISESEGVTGGNSPLHF
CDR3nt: TGTGCCATCAGTGAGTCGGAGGGGGTGACAGGCGGTAATTCACCCCTCCACTTT

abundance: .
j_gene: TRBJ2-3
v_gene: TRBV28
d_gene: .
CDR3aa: CASSGGLAADTQYF
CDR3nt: TGTGCCAGCAGTGGGGGATTAGCCGCAGATACGCAGTATTTT

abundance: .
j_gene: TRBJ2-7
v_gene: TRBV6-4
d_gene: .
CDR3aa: CASSDNFGFSRNYEQYF
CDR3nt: TGTGCCAGCAGTGACAATTTCGGGTTCAGTCGGAACTACGAGCAGTACTTC

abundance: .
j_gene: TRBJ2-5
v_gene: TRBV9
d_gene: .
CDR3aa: CASSVGVLQETQYF
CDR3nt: TGTGCCAGCAGCGTAGGCGTCTTGCAAGAGACCCAGTACTTC

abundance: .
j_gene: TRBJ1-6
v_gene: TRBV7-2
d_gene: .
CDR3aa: CASSLAQRMGSRGNSPLHF
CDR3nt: TGTGCCAGCAGCTTAGCGCAAAGGATGGGCTCACGGGGTAATTCACCCCTCCACTTT

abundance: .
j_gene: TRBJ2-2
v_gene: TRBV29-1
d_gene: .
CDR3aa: CSVDTNLGGELFF
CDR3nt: TGCAGCGTTGACACAAACCTAGGCGGGGAGCTGTTTTTT

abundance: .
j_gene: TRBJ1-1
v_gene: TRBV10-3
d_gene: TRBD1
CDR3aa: CAISVTDRVGEAFF
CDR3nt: TGTGCCATCAGTGTAACTGACAGGGTCGGTGAAGCTTTCTTT

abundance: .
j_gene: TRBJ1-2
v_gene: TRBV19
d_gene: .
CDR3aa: CASSGQPTYGYTF
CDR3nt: TGTGCCAGTAGTGGACAGCCGACCTATGGCTACACCTTC

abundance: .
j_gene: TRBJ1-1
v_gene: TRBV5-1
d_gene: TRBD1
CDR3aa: CASSLALNRGNTEAFF
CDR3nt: TGCGCCAGCAGCTTGGCGTTGAACAGGGGTAACACTGAAGCTTTCTTT

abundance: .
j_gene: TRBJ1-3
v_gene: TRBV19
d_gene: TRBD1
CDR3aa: CASTPDRATGNTIYF
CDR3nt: TGTGCCAGCACGCCAGACAGGGCTACTGGAAACACCATATATTTT

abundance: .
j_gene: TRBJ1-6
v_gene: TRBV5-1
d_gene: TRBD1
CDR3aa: CASSLADRGRNSPLHF
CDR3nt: TGCGCCAGCAGCTTGGCGGACAGGGGGCGAAATTCACCCCTCCACTTT

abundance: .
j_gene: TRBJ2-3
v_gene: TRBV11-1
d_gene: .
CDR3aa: CASSLPPPADTQYF
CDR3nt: TGTGCCAGCAGCTTACCGCCACCGGCAGATACGCAGTATTTT

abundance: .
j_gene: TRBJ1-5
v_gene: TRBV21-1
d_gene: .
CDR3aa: CASSKRRFHRTGESQPQHF
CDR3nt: TGTGCCAGCAGCAAACGCAGGTTTCATCGGACAGGGGAAAGTCAGCCCCAGCATTTT

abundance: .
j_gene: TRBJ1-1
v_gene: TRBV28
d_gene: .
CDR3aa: CASSSTGSAFF
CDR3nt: TGTGCCAGCAGTTCCACAGGGTCGGCTTTCTTT

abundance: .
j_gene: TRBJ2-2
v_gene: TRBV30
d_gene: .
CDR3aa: CAWSVVTYRDTGELFF
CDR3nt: TGTGCCTGGAGTGTAGTAACATACCGGGACACCGGGGAGCTGTTTTTT

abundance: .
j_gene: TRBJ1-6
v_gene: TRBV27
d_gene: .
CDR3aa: CASTPSAVSSYNSPLHF
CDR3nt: TGTGCCAGCACCCCTTCGGCGGTGAGCTCCTATAATTCACCCCTCCACTTT

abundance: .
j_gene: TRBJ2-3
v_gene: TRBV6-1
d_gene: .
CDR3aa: CASSEQGGNTQYF
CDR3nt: TGTGCCAGCAGTGAGCAGGGCGGGAATACGCAGTATTTT

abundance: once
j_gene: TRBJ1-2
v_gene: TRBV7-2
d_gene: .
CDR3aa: CASSSQGQDYGYTF
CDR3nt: TGTGCCAGCAGCTCCCAGGGGCAGGACTATGGCTACACCTTC

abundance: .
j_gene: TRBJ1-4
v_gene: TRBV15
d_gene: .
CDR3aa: CATSLRTDAYEKLFF
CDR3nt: TGTGCCACCAGCCTCCGGACAGACGCCTATGAAAAACTGTTTTTT

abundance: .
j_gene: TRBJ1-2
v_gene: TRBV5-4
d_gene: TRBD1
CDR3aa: CASSLKAAGGRGYTF
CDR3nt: TGTGCCAGCAGCTTGAAGGCGGCAGGGGGCCGTGGCTACACCTTC

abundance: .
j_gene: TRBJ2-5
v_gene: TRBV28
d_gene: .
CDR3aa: CASRLRGGVGTQYF
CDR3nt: TGTGCCAGCAGGTTAAGAGGGGGGGTTGGGACCCAGTACTTC

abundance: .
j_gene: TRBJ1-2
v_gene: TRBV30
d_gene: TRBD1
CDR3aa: CAWSVQGFGYGYTF
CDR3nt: TGTGCCTGGAGTGTACAGGGGTTTGGGTATGGCTACACCTTC